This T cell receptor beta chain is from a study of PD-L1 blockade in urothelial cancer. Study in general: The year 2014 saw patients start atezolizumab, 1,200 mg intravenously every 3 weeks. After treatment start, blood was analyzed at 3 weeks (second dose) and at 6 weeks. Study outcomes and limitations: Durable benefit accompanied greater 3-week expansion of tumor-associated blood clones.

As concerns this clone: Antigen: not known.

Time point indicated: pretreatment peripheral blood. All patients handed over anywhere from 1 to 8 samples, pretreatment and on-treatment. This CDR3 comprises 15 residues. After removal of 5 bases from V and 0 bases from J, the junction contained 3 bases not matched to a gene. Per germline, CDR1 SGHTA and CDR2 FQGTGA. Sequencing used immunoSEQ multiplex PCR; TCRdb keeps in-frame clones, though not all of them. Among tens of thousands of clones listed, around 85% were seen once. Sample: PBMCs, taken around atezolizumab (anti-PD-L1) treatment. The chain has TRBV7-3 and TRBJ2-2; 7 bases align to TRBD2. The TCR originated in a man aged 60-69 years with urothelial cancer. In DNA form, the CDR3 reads TGTGCCAGCAGCAAAAGCGGGACGAACACCGGGGAGCTGTTTTTT. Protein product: CASSKSGTNTGELFF.